The rows below give T cell receptor beta chains drawn from one sample of a study of graft-versus-host responses after intestinal transplantation. Here immunoSEQ multiplex PCR was the method, and the copy in TCRdb shows in-frame clones only, minus some. The sample lists over 40,000 clones, approximately 92% occurring once. Sequencing used PBMCs, obtained about 800 days after a first intestinal transplant, on the day of a second. All receptors come from a human patient who received an intestinal transplant, so some T cells may come from the graft donor. The CDR3 runs from the conserved cysteine through the conserved F or W. A D gene is named only where the DNA matches it firmly. The listing skips clone size in some rows; elsewhere it reads once, few, many or a size class.

>-|-|TRBJ1-1|TRBV5-6
CASSIPSRARTTEAFF
TGTGCCAGCAGCATACCTTCAAGGGCCAGGACCACTGAAGCTTTCTTT
>TRBD2|-|TRBJ2-1|TRBV10-3
CAISGTSGRNYNEQFF
TGTGCCATCAGCGGGACTAGCGGGAGGAATTACAATGAGCAGTTCTTC
>-|-|TRBJ2-4|TRBV19
CASSIGDEKNIQYF
TGTGCCAGTAGTATAGGGGACGAGAAAAACATTCAGTACTTC
>-|-|TRBJ2-1|TRBV27
CASSGVLSYNEQFF
TGTGCCAGCAGTGGGGTCCTCTCCTACAATGAGCAGTTCTTC
>TRBD1|once|TRBJ1-2|TRBV25-1
CASSDRGQGGYTF
TGTGCCAGCAGTGATCGGGGACAGGGTGGCTACACCTTC
>-|-|TRBJ2-5|TRBV19
CASSGISQETQYF
TGTGCCAGTAGTGGGATCTCCCAAGAGACCCAGTACTTC
>-|once|TRBJ2-3|TRBV9
CASSTWTSTDTQYF
TGTGCCAGCAGCACATGGACAAGCACAGATACGCAGTATTTT
>-|-|TRBJ2-1|TRBV6-1
CASSESSRSYNEQFF
TGTGCCAGCAGTGAATCTAGCCGCTCCTACAATGAGCAGTTCTTC
>-|once|TRBJ2-1|TRBV29-1
CSFSSGFTYNEQFF
TGCAGCTTTAGTTCGGGGTTCACCTACAATGAGCAGTTCTTC
>TRBD2|-|TRBJ2-1|TRBV4-1
CASSQARLAGDNEQFF
TGCGCCAGCAGCCAAGCAAGACTAGCGGGAGACAATGAGCAGTTCTTC
>-|-|TRBJ2-1|TRBV6-5
CASSPGYNEQFF
TGTGCCAGCAGTCCCGGGTACAATGAGCAGTTCTTC
>-|-|TRBJ2-3|TRBV14
CASSPGRTDTQYF
TGTGCCAGCAGCCCTGGAAGGACAGATACGCAGTATTTT
>-|-|TRBJ2-5|TRBV6-1
CASSVGWLRETQYF
TGTGCCAGCAGTGTCGGGTGGCTACGAGAGACCCAGTACTTC
>-|-|TRBJ1-2|TRBV2
CARKGPVGYGYTF
TGTGCCAGAAAGGGGCCTGTCGGCTATGGCTACACCTTC
>TRBD1|-|TRBJ2-2|TRBV29-1
CSVRDRRNTGELFF
TGCAGCGTTAGGGACAGGAGAAACACCGGGGAGCTGTTTTTT
>TRBD1|-|TRBJ1-6|TRBV7-9
CASSPGDRGVSPLHF
TGTGCCAGCAGCCCGGGGGACAGGGGGGTATCACCCCTCCACTTT
>TRBD2|-|TRBJ2-5|TRBV5-1
CASSFLAGESETQYF
TGCGCCAGCAGCTTCCTAGCGGGAGAGTCAGAGACCCAGTACTTC
>-|-|TRBJ1-2|TRBV6-4
CASSDVGFGYTF
TGTGCCAGCAGTGACGTCGGGTTTGGCTACACCTTC
>TRBD2|-|TRBJ2-1|TRBV28
CASTLSGLAGCGEQFF
TGTGCCAGCACCCTATCGGGACTAGCGGGATGTGGTGAGCAGTTCTTC
>-|-|TRBJ2-7|TRBV11-2
CASSLEWLINEQYF
TGTGCCAGCAGCTTAGAGTGGCTAATCAACGAGCAGTACTTC
>-|-|TRBJ1-5|TRBV9
CASSVGEDQPQHF
TGTGCCAGCAGCGTAGGGGAGGATCAGCCCCAGCATTTT
>TRBD1|-|TRBJ1-3|TRBV5-1
CASSMGTGTGNTIYF
TGCGCCAGCAGCATGGGGACAGGGACTGGAAACACCATATATTTT
>-|-|TRBJ1-2|TRBV6-1
CASTEGSARSYGYTF
TGTGCCAGCACGGAAGGTTCGGCAAGATCCTATGGCTACACCTTC
>-|-|TRBJ2-7|TRBV7-6
CASSQEVGSYEQYF
TGTGCCAGCAGCCAAGAAGTGGGATCCTACGAGCAGTACTTC
>TRBD1|-|TRBJ2-5|TRBV6-4
CASSEQGGAETQYF
TGTGCCAGCAGTGAACAGGGGGGAGCGGAGACCCAGTACTTC
>TRBD2|-|TRBJ2-1|TRBV9
CASSVGAGGGNEQFF
TGTGCCAGCAGCGTAGGGGCGGGAGGGGGAAATGAGCAGTTCTTC
>-|-|TRBJ1-6|TRBV28
CASSLSTSQGSPLHF
TGTGCCAGCAGTTTATCCACGTCGCAGGGTTCACCCCTCCACTTT
>-|-|TRBJ1-2|TRBV28
CASSGFEVANYGYTF
TGTGCCAGCAGCGGTTTCGAGGTAGCTAACTATGGCTACACCTTC
>TRBD1|-|TRBJ2-7|TRBV28
CASTKQGYTYEQYF
TGTGCCAGCACAAAACAGGGGTACACCTACGAGCAGTACTTC
>TRBD1|-|TRBJ2-1|TRBV27
CASSLAQGALNEQFF
TGTGCCAGCAGTTTGGCGCAGGGGGCTTTGAATGAGCAGTTCTTC
>TRBD1|-|TRBJ2-5|TRBV9
CASSGGQARQETQYF
TGTGCCAGCAGCGGGGGACAGGCTCGCCAAGAGACCCAGTACTTC
>-|-|TRBJ1-4|TRBV13
CASSFRGSNEKLFF
TGTGCCAGCAGCTTTAGGGGGTCTAATGAAAAACTGTTTTTT
>-|-|TRBJ2-3|TRBV6-4
CASSDTRTASTDTQYF
TGTGCCAGCAGTGATACCCGGACGGCTAGCACAGATACGCAGTATTTT